The 11 T cell receptor beta chains below come from one sample, sequenced in a study of blood T cell repertoires in COVID-19. Produced via immunoSEQ multiplex PCR; TCRdb's table is partial and in-frame only. Here the sample spans 200,000 or so clones, 84% being singletons. Sequencing input: PBMCs or T cells enriched from blood (not recorded which). The receptors were sampled from a man in his fifties or sixties who had recovered from COVID-19.

The CDR3 coding sequence is TGTGCCAGCTCACCCGGGACAGGGCCCACCGGGGAGCTGTTTTTT. It specifies CASSPGTGPTGELFF. This sequence joins TRBV18 and TRBJ2-2, with 9 bases fitting TRBD1. Trimming removed 3 bases from V and 4 bases from J; junction bases left unmatched: 3. CDR3 length equals 15 residues. Germline V lookup: CDR1 KGHSH, CDR2 LQKENI.

CDR3 coding DNA: TGTGCCAGCAGTTTAGGGCAGGACACTGAAGCTTTCTTT. Protein: CASSLGQDTEAFF. The V call is TRBV12-3 or TRBV12-4, the J call TRBJ1-1; D is unclear. Trimming stripped 1 base from V and 3 bases from J, with 6 bases between. The CDR3 runs 13 residues.

This clone was picked up a small number of times. This chain connects TRBV11-1 to TRBJ2-7; 12 bases agree with TRBD2. Per the germline V gene, CDR1 is SGHAT and CDR2 is FQDESV (reference sequence). This CDR3 is 16 amino acids long. V was pared by 7 bases and J by 5 bases, with 12 bases of the junction left unmatched. The CDR3 is CASTPTSGGYLHEQYF. Written as DNA, the CDR3 is TGTGCCAGCACCCCAACTAGCGGGGGGTATCTCCACGAGCAGTACTTC.

This clone was recorded only once. V and J are TRBV5-1 and TRBJ1-1; 7 bases line up with TRBD1. Trimming cost V 4 bases and J 2 bases; bases outside gene matches: 8. The germline V gene has CDR1 SGHRS and CDR2 YFSETQ. There are 15 residues in the CDR3. The CDR3 region is CASSPSRDRNTEAFF. The CDR3 DNA is TGCGCCAGCAGCCCGAGCCGGGACAGAAACACTGAAGCTTTCTTT.

The chain employs TRBV28 and TRBJ1-6; D gene unclear. The CDR3 totals 14 residues. The V and J ends lost 6 bases and 4 bases respectively, with 10 bases between them. CDR1 MDHEN and CDR2 SYDVKM come from the germline V gene. The CDR3 sequence: CASRRLSYNSPLHF. CDR3 sequence (DNA): TGTGCCAGCAGGCGGCTAAGTTATAATTCACCCCTCCACTTT. The full variable domain, in which reference TRBV28 and TRBJ1-6 provide the parts outside the CDR3, is DVKVTQSSRYLVKRTGEKVFLECVQDMDHENMFWYRQDPGLGLRLIYFSYDVKMKEKGDIPEGYSVSREKKERFSLILESASTNQTSMYLCASRRLSYNSPLHFGNGTRLTVT.

The rearrangement joins TRBV27 to TRBJ2-1; 8 bases agree with TRBD1. The CDR3 is made up of 19 amino acids. V trimming: 5 bases; J trimming: 1 base; junction bases outside the gene matches: 16. Looked up from germline, CDR1 is MNHEY and CDR2 is SMNVEV (reference sequence). The CDR3 bases are TGTGCCAGCAGTCTCCGGGACAGGAATCTTGGTTGGTCCTACAATGAGCAGTTCTTC. This gives the protein CASSLRDRNLGWSYNEQFF.

The chain links TRBV3-1 (or the pseudogene TRBV3-2) to TRBJ1-2; tentatively, D is TRBD1 (6 bases). V was clipped by 4 bases and J by 8 bases, with 14 bases between them. This CDR3 has 13 residues. The germline gives CDR1 LGHDT, CDR2 YNNKEL (reference sequence). In DNA, the CDR3 is TGTGCCAGCAGCCCGACAGGCCCGCAGGGCTACACCTTC. It yields the protein CASSPTGPQGYTF.

The rearrangement links TRBV5-6 to TRBJ1-6, with 8 nucleotides matching TRBD1. The germline V gene has CDR1 SGHDT and CDR2 YYEEEE. V lost 4 bases and J lost 8; bases outside the gene matches: 11. The CDR3 spans 16 residues. This CDR3 reads CASSADTGGSDSPLHF. CDR3 in DNA: TGTGCCAGCAGCGCTGACACAGGGGGTAGTGATTCACCCCTCCACTTT.

The chain couples TRBV11-1 to TRBJ2-1; 7 bases map to TRBD2. V was pared by 2 bases and J by 6 bases, with 4 bases of the junction left unmatched. The germline V gene has CDR1 SGHAT and CDR2 FQDESV (reference sequence). The CDR3 totals 14 residues. The CDR3 DNA reads TGTGCCAGCAGCTTAAGGACTAGTTTCAATGAGCAGTTCTTC. The encoded protein is CASSLRTSFNEQFF.

With regard to this clone: Other nucleotide sequences in the sample specify the same CDR3. This CDR3 reads CASSLALAGGETQYF. CDR3 nucleotide sequence: TGCGCCAGCAGCTTGGCCCTAGCGGGGGGTGAGACCCAGTACTTC. The chain recombines TRBV5-1 with TRBJ2-5, with 11 bases fitting TRBD2. This CDR3 is 15 amino acids long. Germline lookup yields CDR1 SGHRS and CDR2 YFSETQ. Trimming removed 0 bases from V and 5 bases from J; junction bases left unmatched: 3.

About this clone itself: Other DNA sequences of this sample code for an identical CDR3. This rearrangement joins TRBV19 to TRBJ2-1; 7 bases line up with TRBD2. The V segment lost 3 bases and the J segment 0 bases; nucleotides outside the gene matches: 2. This CDR3 has 15 amino acids. CDR1 LNHDA and CDR2 SQIVND come from the germline V gene (reference sequence). This CDR3 is CASSIGGGSYNEQFF. The DNA for the CDR3 is TGTGCCAGTAGTATTGGCGGGGGCTCCTACAATGAGCAGTTCTTC. Filled out from reference TRBV19 and TRBJ2-1, the complete variable domain reads DGGITQSPKYLFRKEGQNVTLSCEQNLNHDAMYWYRQDPGQGLRLIYYSQIVNDFQKGDIAEGYSVSREKKESFPLTVTSAQKNPTAFYLCASSIGGGSYNEQFFGPGTRLTVL.